The 4 T cell receptor beta chains below all came from one sample that was sequenced in a study of T cell responses to AZD1222 COVID-19 vaccine. Repertoires were generated with immunoSEQ multiplex PCR, while TCRdb's copy carries only in-frame clones and drops some. The sample shows fewer than 150,000 clones, approximately 84% of them seen only once. Source: peripheral blood, taken on day 0 of AZD1222 vaccination. The receptors come from an adult in good health.

V and J are TRBV28 and TRBJ2-1, with 9 bases lining up with TRBD1. Germline V gene data show CDR1 as MDHEN and CDR2 as SYDVKM. Trimming took 7 bases from V and 7 from J; bases not matched to a gene: 5. This CDR3 spans 13 amino acids. The DNA of the CDR3 is TGTGCCAGCATGGGACAGGGACGGAATGAGCAGTTCTTC. It specifies CASMGQGRNEQFF.

This chain uses TRBV5-6 with TRBJ1-4, with a tentative D call TRBD1 (5 bases). The CDR3 consists of 16 residues. V lost 4 bases and J lost 3, with 16 bases in between. Germline CDR1 is SGHDT and CDR2 is YYEEEE. CDR3 sequence: CASSQLTGASNEKLFF. The CDR3, as DNA: TGTGCCAGCAGCCAGCTTACAGGAGCCTCTAATGAAAAACTGTTTTTT.

The V gene is TRBV7-2, the J gene TRBJ2-7; 7 bases map to TRBD1. With 1 base clipped from V and 6 bases from J, the junction kept 3 bases outside the gene matches. This CDR3 is built from 13 residues. The germline V gene has CDR1 SGHTA and CDR2 FQGNSA. The CDR3 loop is CASSLEGAAEQYF. The CDR3 nucleotides are TGTGCCAGCAGCTTAGAGGGGGCGGCCGAGCAGTACTTC. The whole variable domain, remainder taken from reference TRBV7-2 and TRBJ2-7, is GAGVSQSPSNKVTEKGKDVELRCDPISGHTALYWYRQSLGQGLEFLIYFQGNSAPDKSGLPSDRFSAERTGGSVSTLTIQRTQQEDSAVYLCASSLEGAAEQYFGPGTRLTVT.

This chain connects TRBV9 to TRBJ1-2, with D perhaps TRBD1 (5 bases). CDR1 is SGDLS, CDR2 YYNGEE, per germline. Trimming cost V 0 bases and J 4 bases, with 13 bases left between them. The CDR3 totals 15 residues. DNA of the CDR3: TGTGCCAGCAGCGTAGGGCTAGGGGAGGGCTATGGCTACACCTTC. Its translation: CASSVGLGEGYGYTF.